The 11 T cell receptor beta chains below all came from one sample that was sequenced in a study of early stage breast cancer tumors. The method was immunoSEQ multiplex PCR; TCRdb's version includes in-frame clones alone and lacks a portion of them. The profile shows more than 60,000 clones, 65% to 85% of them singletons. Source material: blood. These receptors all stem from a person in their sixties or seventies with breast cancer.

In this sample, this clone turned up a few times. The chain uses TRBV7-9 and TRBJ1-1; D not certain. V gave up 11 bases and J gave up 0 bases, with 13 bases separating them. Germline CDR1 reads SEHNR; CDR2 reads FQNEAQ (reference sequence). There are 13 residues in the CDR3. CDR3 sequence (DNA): TGTGCCGGCGGCAGACGGATGAACACTGAAGCTTTCTTT. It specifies CAGGRRMNTEAFF.

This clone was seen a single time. The CDR3 loop reads CAWSPGPLGNTIYF. CDR3 DNA: TGTGCCTGGAGTCCGGGACCGCTAGGAAACACCATATATTTT. The J gene is TRBJ1-3, the V gene TRBV30, with D possibly matching TRBD1 (5 bases). Trimming pared 2 bases from V and 4 bases from J, leaving 12 bases between. Per the germline V gene, CDR1 is GTSNPN and CDR2 is SVGIG (reference sequence). CDR3 size: 14 residues.

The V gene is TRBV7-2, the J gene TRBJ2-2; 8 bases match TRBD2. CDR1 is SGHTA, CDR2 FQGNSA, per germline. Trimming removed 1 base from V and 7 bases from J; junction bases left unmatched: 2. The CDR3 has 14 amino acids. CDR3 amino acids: CASSLGGRFGELFF. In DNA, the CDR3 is TGTGCCAGCAGCTTAGGCGGGAGGTTCGGGGAGCTGTTTTTT.

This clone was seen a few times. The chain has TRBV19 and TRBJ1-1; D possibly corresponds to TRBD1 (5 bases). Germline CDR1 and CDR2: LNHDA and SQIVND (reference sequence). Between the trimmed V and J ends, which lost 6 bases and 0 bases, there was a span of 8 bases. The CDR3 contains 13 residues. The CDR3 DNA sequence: TGTGCCAGTAGCCAGGGATTGAACACTGAAGCTTTCTTT. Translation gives CASSQGLNTEAFF. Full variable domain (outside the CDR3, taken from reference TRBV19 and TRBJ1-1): DGGITQSPKYLFRKEGQNVTLSCEQNLNHDAMYWYRQDPGQGLRLIYYSQIVNDFQKGDIAEGYSVSREKKESFPLTVTSAQKNPTAFYLCASSQGLNTEAFFGQGTRLTVV.

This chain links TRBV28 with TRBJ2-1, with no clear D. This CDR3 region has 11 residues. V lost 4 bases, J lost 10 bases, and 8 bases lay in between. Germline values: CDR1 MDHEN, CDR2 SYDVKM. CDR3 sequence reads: CASSSLPEQFF. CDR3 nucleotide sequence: TGTGCCAGCAGTTCACTCCCGGAGCAGTTCTTC.

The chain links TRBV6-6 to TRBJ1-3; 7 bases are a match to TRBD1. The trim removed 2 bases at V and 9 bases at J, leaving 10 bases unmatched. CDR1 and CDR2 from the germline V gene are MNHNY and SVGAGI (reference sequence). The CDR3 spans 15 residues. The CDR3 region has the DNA TGTGCCAGCAGTTACCGGGGACAGTGGGGTAGCACCATATATTTT. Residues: CASSYRGQWGSTIYF.

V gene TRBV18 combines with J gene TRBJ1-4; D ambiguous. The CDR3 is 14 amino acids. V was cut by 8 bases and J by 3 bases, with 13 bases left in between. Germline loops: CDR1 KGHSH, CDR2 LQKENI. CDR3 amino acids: CASRDTVSNEKLFF. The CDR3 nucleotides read TGTGCCAGCCGAGATACAGTTTCTAATGAAAAACTGTTTTTT.

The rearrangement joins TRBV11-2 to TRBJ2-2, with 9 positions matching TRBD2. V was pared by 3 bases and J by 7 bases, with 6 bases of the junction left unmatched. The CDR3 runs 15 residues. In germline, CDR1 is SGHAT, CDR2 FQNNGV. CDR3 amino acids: CASSFPSGDSGELFF. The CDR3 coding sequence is TGTGCCAGCAGCTTCCCTAGCGGGGATAGCGGGGAGCTGTTTTTT.

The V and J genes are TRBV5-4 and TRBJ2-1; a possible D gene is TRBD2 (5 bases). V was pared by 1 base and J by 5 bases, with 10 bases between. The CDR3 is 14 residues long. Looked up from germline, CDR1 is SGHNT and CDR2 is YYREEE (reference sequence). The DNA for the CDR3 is TGTGCCAGCAGCTTGAGGACTGGGCACAATGAGCAGTTCTTC. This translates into CASSLRTGHNEQFF. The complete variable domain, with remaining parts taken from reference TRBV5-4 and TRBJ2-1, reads ETGVTQSPTHLIKTRGQQVTLRCSSQSGHNTVSWYQQALGQGPQFIFQYYREEENGRGNFPPRFSGLQFPNYSSELNVNALELDDSALYLCASSLRTGHNEQFFGPGTRLTVL.

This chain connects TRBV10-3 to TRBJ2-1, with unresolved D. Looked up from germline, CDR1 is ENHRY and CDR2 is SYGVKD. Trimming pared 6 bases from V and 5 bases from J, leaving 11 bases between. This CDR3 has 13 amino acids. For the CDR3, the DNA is TGTGCCATCAGAGAAGACCGGGACAATGAGCAGTTCTTC. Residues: CAIREDRDNEQFF.

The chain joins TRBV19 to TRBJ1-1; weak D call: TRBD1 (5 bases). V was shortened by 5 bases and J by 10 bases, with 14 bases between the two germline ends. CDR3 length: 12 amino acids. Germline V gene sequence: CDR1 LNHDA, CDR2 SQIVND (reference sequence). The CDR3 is CASSRQNYRAFF. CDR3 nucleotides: TGTGCCAGTAGTCGACAGAATTATAGAGCTTTCTTT.